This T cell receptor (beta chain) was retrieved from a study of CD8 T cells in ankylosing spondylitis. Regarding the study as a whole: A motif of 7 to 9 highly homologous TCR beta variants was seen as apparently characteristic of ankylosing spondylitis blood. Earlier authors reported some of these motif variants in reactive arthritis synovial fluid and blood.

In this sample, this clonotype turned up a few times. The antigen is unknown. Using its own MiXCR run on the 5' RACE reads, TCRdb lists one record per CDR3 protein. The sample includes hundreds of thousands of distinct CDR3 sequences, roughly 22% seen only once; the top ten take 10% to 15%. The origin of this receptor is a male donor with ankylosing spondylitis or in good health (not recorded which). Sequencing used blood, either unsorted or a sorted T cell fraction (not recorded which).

CDR3 protein: CASSQDLQGNYEQYF. The CDR3 DNA reads as TGCGCCAGCAGCCAAGATCTACAGGGTAACTACGAGCAGTACTTC. The rearrangement uses TRBV4-1 and TRBJ2-7, with a weak D call TRBD1 (6 bases). The CDR3 contains 15 residues. CDR1 and CDR2 from the germline V gene are MGHRA and YSYEKL. Trimming removed 0 bases from V and 3 bases from J, with 12 bases in between.